The clone carrying this T cell receptor beta chain turned up a few times. Its antigen is unknown. The TCRbeta library was prepared with unique molecular identifiers. TCRdb passed the PCR reads through MiXCR, listing each CDR3 protein once. The sample has around 450,000 distinct CDR3 sequences, over 40% seen once. This record comes from a study of T-cell reconstitution after alpha-beta-depleted transplantation in children. Study-level results: Expanded clones from the graft, numbering several hundred, reportedly supplied alpha-beta T cells about two months after transplant. By one year post-transplant, T-cell counts and diversity largely arose from T cells that were newly produced.

The CDR3 contains 15 residues. CDR1 is GTSNPN, CDR2 SVGIG, per germline (reference sequence). The ends were cut back, 5 bases at V and 1 base at J, with 17 bases in the middle. This clonotype originated in a girl aged 2-10 years with aplastic anemia, due to receive a stem cell transplant. Sequenced material: PBMCs, taken before TCRalphabeta/CD19-depleted stem cell transplant. The chain couples TRBV30 to TRBJ1-1, with D possibly TRBD1 on 5 matching bases. In nucleotides, the CDR3 is TGTGCCTGGTCCTTCAAGGGGCGCGGGAACACTGAAGCTTTCTTT. Translated: CAWSFKGRGNTEAFF.